This TCR beta chain was sequenced during a study of regulatory T cells in long-lasting Graves disease. Study-level findings and limits: Persistent cases of Graves' showed reduced TCR diversity relative to newly diagnosed patients.

HTBI primers from iRepertoire and Arm-PCR of CDR3 regions yielded the TCR beta libraries. TCRdb itself ran the multiplex PCR reads through MiXCR, one entry per CDR3 protein. Among 300,000 to 400,000 distinct CDR3 sequences listed, approximately 15% were seen once. This clonotype was found many times. Its antigen is not identified. Time point denoted: newly diagnosed GD, antithyroid drugs for less than 3 months. PBMC-extracted RNA yielded the TCR library. The data were also submitted as part of a second study, on T cells in Graves' hyperthyroidism and ophthalmopathy. That work adds: Diagnosis relied on clinical symptoms, serum thyroxine and TRAb, thyroid ultrasound and orbital computed tomography. A model built on 13 V-J features separated ophthalmopathy from stable hyperthyroidism.

The sample in question was peripheral blood mononuclear cells (PBMCs), obtained at new diagnosis, from a patient treated with antithyroid drugs. The TCR sequence derives from a man between 35 and 55 years old with Graves disease.

CDR3 coding DNA: TGCGCCAGCAGCTTGGGGGTTAGGGACAATGAGCAGTTCTTC. This translates into CASSLGVRDNEQFF. The chain carries TRBV5-1 and TRBJ2-1; no firm D call. Per germline, CDR1 SGHRS and CDR2 YFSETQ. CDR3 length equals 14 residues. V was trimmed by 0 bases and J by 5 bases, leaving 9 bases between them.